The TCR beta chain described here comes from a study of cytomegalovirus exposure and HLA in healthy donors. Study-wide findings and caveats: The authors enumerated some 160 TCR beta chains as linked to cytomegalovirus.

With 60 Vbeta and 13 Jbeta primers, the PCR was carried out. Profiled with immunoSEQ multiplex PCR; TCRdb holds only in-frame clones, not every one. The sample records over 200,000 clones, around 88% being singletons. Comments on this clone: What it binds is not known.

The sequenced sample consisted of PBMCs. The TCR sequence derives from a woman younger than 35 in good health and CMV-seronegative.

The CDR3 reads CASSPAMTGKTSGNTIYF. CDR3 sequence (DNA): TGTGCCAGCAGCCCCGCAATGACAGGGAAGACCTCTGGAAACACCATATATTTT. The chain uses TRBV9 and TRBJ1-3; 7 bases align to TRBD1. The germline CDR1 and CDR2 sequences are SGDLS and YYNGEE. V gave up 4 bases and J gave up 0 bases; unmatched junction bases: 13. This CDR3 comprises 18 residues.